This T cell receptor beta chain is from a study of beta chain features in type 1 diabetes. The CDR3 contains 18 residues. The V and J ends lost 1 base and 1 base, in that order; junction bases with no gene match: 13. Germline lookup yields CDR1 LGHNA and CDR2 YSLEER. All of the isolated RNA was reverse transcribed, so expressed TCRB transcripts were sequenced. The assay was immunoSEQ multiplex PCR, and TCRdb's table has in-frame clones only and misses some. The data contain around 310,000 clones, approximately 10% of them singletons. This clone was counted between two and nine times. This chain links TRBV4-3 with TRBJ2-7, with TRBD2 matching 7 bases. Sequencing was carried out using naive CD4+ T cells from blood. This TCR derives from a woman aged 25 to 39 in good health. The CDR3 loop reads CASSQAANRVGGSYEQYF. CDR3 nucleotide sequence: TGCGCCAGCAGCCAAGCCGCAAACCGTGTGGGGGGGTCCTACGAGCAGTACTTC.